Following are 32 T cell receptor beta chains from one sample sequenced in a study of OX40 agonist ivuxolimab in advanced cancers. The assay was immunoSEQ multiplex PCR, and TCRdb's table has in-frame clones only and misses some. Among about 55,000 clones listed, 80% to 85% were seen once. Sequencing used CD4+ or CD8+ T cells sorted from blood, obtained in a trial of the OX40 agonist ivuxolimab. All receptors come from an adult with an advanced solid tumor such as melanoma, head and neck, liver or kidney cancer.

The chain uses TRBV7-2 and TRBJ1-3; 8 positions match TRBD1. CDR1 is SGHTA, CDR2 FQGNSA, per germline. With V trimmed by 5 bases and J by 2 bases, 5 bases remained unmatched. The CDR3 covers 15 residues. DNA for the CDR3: TGTGCCAGCAGCCAGTGGACAGGGACTGGAAACACCATATATTTT. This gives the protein CASSQWTGTGNTIYF.

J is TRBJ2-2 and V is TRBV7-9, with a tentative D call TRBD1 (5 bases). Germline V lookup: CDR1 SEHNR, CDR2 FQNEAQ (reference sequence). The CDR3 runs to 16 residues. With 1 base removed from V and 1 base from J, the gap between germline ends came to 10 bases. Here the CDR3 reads CASSLEGAGNTGELFF. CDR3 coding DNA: TGTGCCAGCAGCTTAGAAGGGGCAGGGAACACCGGGGAGCTGTTTTTT.

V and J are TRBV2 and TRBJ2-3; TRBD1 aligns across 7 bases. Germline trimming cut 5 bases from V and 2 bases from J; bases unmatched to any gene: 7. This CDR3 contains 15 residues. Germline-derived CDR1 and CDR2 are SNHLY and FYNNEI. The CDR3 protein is CASSLDRPDTDTQYF. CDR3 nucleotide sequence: TGTGCCAGCAGTTTGGACAGGCCCGACACAGATACGCAGTATTTT.

The CDR3 here is CASSPGQGESNQPQHF. The CDR3 DNA reads as TGTGCCAGCAGCCCCGGACAGGGGGAGAGCAATCAGCCCCAGCATTTT. The rearrangement joins TRBV6-4 to TRBJ1-5; 10 bases agree with TRBD1. This CDR3 is built from 16 residues. Trimming removed 6 bases from V and 1 base from J; junction bases left unmatched: 6. CDR1 MRHNA and CDR2 SNTAGT come from the germline V gene.

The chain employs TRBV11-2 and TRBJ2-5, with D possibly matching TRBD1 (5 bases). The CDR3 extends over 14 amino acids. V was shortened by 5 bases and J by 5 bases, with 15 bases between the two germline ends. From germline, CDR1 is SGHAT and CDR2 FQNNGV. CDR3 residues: CASSRTYQAETQYF. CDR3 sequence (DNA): TGTGCCAGCAGCCGGACATACCAAGCGGAGACCCAGTACTTC.

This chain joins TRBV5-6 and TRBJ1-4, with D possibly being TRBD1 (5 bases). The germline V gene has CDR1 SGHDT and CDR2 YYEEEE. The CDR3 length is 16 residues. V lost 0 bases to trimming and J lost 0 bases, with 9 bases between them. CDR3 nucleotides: TGTGCCAGCAGCTTGGTGGGGGGAACAACTAATGAAAAACTGTTTTTT. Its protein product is CASSLVGGTTNEKLFF.

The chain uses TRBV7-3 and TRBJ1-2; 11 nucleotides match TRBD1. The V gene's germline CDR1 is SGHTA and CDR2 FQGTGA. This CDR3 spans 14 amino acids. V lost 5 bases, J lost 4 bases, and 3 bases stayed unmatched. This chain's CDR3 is CASSRDRGGYGYTF. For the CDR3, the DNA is TGTGCCAGCAGCCGGGACAGGGGGGGCTATGGCTACACCTTC.

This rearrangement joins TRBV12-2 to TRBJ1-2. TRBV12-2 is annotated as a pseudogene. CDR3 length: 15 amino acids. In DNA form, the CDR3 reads TGTGCAAGTCGCTTAGCGTTTAGGAAACATAATGGCTACACCTTC. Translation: CASRLAFRKHNGYTF.

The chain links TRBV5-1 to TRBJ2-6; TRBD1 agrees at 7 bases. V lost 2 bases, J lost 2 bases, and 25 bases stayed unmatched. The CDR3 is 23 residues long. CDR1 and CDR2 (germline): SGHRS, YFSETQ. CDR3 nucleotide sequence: TGCGCCAGCAGCTTCACCGGGTTAGTAGCCTCCCCCGGTGACAGGGCTGGGGCCAACGTCCTGACTTTC. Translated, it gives CASSFTGLVASPGDRAGANVLTF.

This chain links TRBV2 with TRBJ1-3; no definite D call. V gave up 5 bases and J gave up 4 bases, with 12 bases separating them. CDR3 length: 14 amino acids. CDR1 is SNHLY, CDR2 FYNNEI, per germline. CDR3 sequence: CASSLQRSGNTIYF. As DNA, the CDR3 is TGTGCCAGCAGTCTACAGAGATCAGGAAACACCATATATTTT.

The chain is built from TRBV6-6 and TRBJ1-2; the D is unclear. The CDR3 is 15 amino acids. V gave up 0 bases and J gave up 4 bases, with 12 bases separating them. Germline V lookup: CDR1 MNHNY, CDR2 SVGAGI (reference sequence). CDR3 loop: CASSYSSPRVYGYTF. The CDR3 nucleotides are TGTGCCAGCAGTTACTCCTCTCCAAGAGTCTATGGCTACACCTTC.

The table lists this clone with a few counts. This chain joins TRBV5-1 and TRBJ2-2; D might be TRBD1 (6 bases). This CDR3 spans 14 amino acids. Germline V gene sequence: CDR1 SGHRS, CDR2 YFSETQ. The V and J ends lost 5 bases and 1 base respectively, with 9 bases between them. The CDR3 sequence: CASRTGGNTGELFF. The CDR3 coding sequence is TGCGCCAGCAGGACAGGAGGGAACACCGGGGAGCTGTTTTTT. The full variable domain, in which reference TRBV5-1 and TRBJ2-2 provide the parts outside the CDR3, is KAGVTQTPRYLIKTRGQQVTLSCSPISGHRSVSWYQQTPGQGLQFLFEYFSETQRNKGNFPGRFSGRQFSNSRSEMNVSTLELGDSALYLCASRTGGNTGELFFGEGSRLTVL.

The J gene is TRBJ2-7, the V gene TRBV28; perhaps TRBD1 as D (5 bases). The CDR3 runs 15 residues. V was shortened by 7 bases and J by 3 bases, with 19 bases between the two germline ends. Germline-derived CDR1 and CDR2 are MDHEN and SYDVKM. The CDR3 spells CASTPTGTLRYEQYF. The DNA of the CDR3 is TGTGCCAGCACCCCCACAGGAACCCTGCGCTACGAGCAGTACTTC. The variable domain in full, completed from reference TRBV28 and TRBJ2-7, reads DVKVTQSSRYLVKRTGEKVFLECVQDMDHENMFWYRQDPGLGLRLIYFSYDVKMKEKGDIPEGYSVSREKKERFSLILESASTNQTSMYLCASTPTGTLRYEQYFGPGTRLTVT.

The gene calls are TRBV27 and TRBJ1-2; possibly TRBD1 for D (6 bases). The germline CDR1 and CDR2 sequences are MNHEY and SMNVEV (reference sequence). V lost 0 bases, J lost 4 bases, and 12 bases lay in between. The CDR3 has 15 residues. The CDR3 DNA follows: TGTGCCAGCAGTTTATCCGGGGGGCGCGGCTATGGCTACACCTTC. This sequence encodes CASSLSGGRGYGYTF.

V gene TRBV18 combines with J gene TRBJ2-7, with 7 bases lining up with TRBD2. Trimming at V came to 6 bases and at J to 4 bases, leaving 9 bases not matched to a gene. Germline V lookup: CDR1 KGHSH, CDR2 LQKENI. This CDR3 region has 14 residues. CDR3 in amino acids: CASSQSGVTYEQYF. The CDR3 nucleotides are TGTGCCAGCTCCCAAAGCGGGGTTACGTACGAGCAGTACTTC.

This CDR3 reads CASRGDRGRSDTQYF. The CDR3 DNA reads as TGTGCCAGCAGGGGGGACCGGGGGAGGTCAGATACGCAGTATTTT. This chain uses TRBV6-1 with TRBJ2-3; a possible D gene is TRBD2 (6 bases). The germline CDR1 and CDR2 sequences are MNHNS and SASEGT. The CDR3 has 15 amino acids. V lost 6 bases and J 4 bases, leaving 17 bases between the germline ends.

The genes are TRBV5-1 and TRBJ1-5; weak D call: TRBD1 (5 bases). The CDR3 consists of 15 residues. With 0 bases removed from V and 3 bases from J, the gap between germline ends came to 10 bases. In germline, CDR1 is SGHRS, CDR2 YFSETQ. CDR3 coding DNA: TGCGCCAGCAGCTTGGTAGGGGATCCCAATCAGCCCCAGCATTTT. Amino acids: CASSLVGDPNQPQHF.

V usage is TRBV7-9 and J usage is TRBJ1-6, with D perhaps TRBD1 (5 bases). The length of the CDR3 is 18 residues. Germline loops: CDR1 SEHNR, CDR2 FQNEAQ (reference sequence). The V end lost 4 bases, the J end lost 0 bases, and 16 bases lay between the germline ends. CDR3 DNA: TGTGCCAGCAGCTCAGGACTTGGGGCTAGCTCCTATAATTCACCCCTCCACTTT. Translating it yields CASSSGLGASSYNSPLHF. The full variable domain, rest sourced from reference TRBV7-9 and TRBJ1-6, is DTGVSQNPRHKITKRGQNVTFRCDPISEHNRLYWYRQTLGQGPEFLTYFQNEAQLEKSRLLSDRFSAERPKGSFSTLEIQRTEQGDSAMYLCASSSGLGASSYNSPLHFGNGTRLTVT.

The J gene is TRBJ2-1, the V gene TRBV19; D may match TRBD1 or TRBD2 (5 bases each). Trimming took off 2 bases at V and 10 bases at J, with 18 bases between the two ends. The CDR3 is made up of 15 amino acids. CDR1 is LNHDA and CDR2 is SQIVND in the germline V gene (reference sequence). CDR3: CASSITGGDPVEQFF. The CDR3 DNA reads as TGTGCCAGTAGTATAACCGGTGGGGACCCCGTCGAGCAGTTCTTC.

The CDR3 loop is CASSLEGGNQPQHF. The CDR3, as DNA: TGTGCCAGCAGTTTAGAGGGGGGCAATCAGCCCCAGCATTTT. The chain combines TRBV6-5 with TRBJ1-5; the D gene is possibly TRBD1 (6 bases). The CDR3 loop spans 14 amino acids. V lost 4 bases, J lost 2 bases, and 9 bases lay in between. Germline V gene sequence: CDR1 MNHEY, CDR2 SVGAGI.

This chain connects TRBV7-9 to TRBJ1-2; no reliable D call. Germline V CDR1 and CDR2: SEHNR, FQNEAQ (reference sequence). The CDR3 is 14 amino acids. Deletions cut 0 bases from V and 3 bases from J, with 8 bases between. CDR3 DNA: TGTGCCAGCAGCTTAGCGCCGGACTACTATGGCTACACCTTC. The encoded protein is CASSLAPDYYGYTF.

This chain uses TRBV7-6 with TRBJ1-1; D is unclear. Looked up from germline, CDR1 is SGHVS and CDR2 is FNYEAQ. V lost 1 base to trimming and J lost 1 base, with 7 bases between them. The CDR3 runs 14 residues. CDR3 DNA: TGTGCCAGCAGCTTAGAATACGGGAACACTGAAGCTTTCTTT. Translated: CASSLEYGNTEAFF. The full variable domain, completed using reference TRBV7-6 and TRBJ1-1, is GAGVSQSPRYKVTKRGQDVALRCDPISGHVSLYWYRQALGQGPEFLTYFNYEAQQDKSGLPNDRFSAERPEGSISTLTIQRTEQRDSAMYRCASSLEYGNTEAFFGQGTRLTVV.

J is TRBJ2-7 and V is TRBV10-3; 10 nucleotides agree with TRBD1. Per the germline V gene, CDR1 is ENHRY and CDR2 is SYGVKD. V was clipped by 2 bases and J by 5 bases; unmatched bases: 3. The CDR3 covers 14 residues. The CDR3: CAISEVGTGDEQYF. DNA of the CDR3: TGTGCCATCAGTGAGGTGGGGACAGGGGACGAGCAGTACTTC.

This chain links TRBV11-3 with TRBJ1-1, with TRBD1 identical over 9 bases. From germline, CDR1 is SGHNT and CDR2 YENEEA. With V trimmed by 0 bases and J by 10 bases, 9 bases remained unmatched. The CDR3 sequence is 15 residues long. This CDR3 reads CASSLDGETGGRAFF. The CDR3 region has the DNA TGTGCCAGCAGCTTAGATGGGGAAACAGGGGGCAGAGCTTTCTTT.

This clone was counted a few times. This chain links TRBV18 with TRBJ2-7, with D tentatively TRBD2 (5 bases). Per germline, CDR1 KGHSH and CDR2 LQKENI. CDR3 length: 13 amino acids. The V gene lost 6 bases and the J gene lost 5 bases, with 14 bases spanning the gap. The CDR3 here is CASSPAGGNEQYF. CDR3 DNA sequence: TGTGCCAGCTCCCCCGCGGGTGGCAACGAGCAGTACTTC.

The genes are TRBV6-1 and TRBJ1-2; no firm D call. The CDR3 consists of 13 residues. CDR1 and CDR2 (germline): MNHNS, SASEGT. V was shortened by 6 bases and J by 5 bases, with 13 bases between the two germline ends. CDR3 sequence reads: CASRRGPRYGYTF. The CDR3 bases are TGTGCCAGCAGGCGGGGTCCTAGGTATGGCTACACCTTC.

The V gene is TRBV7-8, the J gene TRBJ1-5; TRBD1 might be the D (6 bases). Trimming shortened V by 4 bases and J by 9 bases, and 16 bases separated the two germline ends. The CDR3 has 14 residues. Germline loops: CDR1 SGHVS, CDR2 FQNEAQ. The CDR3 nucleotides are TGTGCCAGCAGCTCCGAAGGGGGTTGGCGGCCCCAGCATTTT. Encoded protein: CASSSEGGWRPQHF.

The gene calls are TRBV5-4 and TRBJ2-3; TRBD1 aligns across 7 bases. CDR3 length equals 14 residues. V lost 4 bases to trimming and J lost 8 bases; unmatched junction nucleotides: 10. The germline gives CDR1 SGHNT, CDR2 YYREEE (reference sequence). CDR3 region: CASSPVTGSSTQYF. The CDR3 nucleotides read TGTGCCAGCAGCCCCGTGACAGGGTCGAGTACGCAGTATTTT. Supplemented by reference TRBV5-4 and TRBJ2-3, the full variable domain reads ETGVTQSPTHLIKTRGQQVTLRCSSQSGHNTVSWYQQALGQGPQFIFQYYREEENGRGNFPPRFSGLQFPNYSSELNVNALELDDSALYLCASSPVTGSSTQYFGPGTRLTVL.

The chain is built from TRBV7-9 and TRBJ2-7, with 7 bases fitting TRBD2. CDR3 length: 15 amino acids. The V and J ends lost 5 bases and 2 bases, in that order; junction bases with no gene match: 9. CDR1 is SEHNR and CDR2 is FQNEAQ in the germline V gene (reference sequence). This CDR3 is CASSLGVGTTYEQYF. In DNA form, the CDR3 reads TGTGCCAGCAGCCTAGGGGTAGGGACTACCTACGAGCAGTACTTC. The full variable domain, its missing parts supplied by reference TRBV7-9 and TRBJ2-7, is DTGVSQNPRHKITKRGQNVTFRCDPISEHNRLYWYRQTLGQGPEFLTYFQNEAQLEKSRLLSDRFSAERPKGSFSTLEIQRTEQGDSAMYLCASSLGVGTTYEQYFGPGTRLTVT.

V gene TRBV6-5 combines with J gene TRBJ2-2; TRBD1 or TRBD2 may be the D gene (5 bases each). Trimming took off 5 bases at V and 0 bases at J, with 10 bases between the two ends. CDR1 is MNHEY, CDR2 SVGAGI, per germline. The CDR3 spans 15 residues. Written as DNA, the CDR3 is TGTGCCAGCAGTAGAGGGGATACGAACACCGGGGAGCTGTTTTTT. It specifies CASSRGDTNTGELFF.

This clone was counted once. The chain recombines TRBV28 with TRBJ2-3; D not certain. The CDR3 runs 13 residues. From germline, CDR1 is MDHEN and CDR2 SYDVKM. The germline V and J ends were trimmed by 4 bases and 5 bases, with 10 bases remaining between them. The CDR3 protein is CASSSHGGDTQYF. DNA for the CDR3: TGTGCCAGCAGTTCCCACGGTGGAGATACGCAGTATTTT. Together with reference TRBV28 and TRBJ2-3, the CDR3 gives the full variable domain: DVKVTQSSRYLVKRTGEKVFLECVQDMDHENMFWYRQDPGLGLRLIYFSYDVKMKEKGDIPEGYSVSREKKERFSLILESASTNQTSMYLCASSSHGGDTQYFGPGTRLTVL.

This CDR3 is CASSAIGEANYGYTF. Written as DNA, the CDR3 is TGTGCCAGCAGTGCAATTGGCGAAGCTAACTATGGCTACACCTTC. The rearrangement links TRBV9 to TRBJ1-2; D remains ambiguous. Germline values: CDR1 SGDLS, CDR2 YYNGEE. The CDR3 has 15 amino acids. Trimming took off 5 bases at V and 0 bases at J, with 14 bases between the two ends.